This T cell receptor (beta chain) was sequenced in a study of neurological immune-mediated disorders (dated by TCRdb to the late 2010s). About the investigation overall: Using UMI-based sequencing, the study compared peripheral blood TCR-beta repertoires from patients with HTLV-I-associated myelopathy (HAM/TSP), patients with multiple sclerosis, and healthy controls. The roughly 100 TCR-beta libraries covered PBMC samples along with longitudinal samples, technical triplicates, and paired sorted CD4+ and CD8+ T-cell subsets. The cohort was made up of 68 subjects, consisting of 14 HAM/TSP patients, roughly 35 multiple sclerosis patients and around 20 healthy controls.

The CDR3 goes from the cysteine to the phenylalanine over 15 residues. The CDR3 DNA has 45 bases and is translated from base 1. V is clipped by 3 bases and J by 1 base, and the sequence between their germline boundaries is 9 bases long. For unsorted PBMC libraries, 2 million PBMCs were used after storage in RNAlater at -80 degrees C until RNA extraction. Peripheral blood was subjected to Ficoll-Hypaque density gradient centrifugation to isolate PBMCs, which were then cryopreserved in liquid nitrogen. Findings and caveats that apply to the study as a whole: TCR clonal expansion was highest in HAM/TSP patients and lowest in MS patients, with MS patients falling below even healthy controls. Across subjects, expanded clones never shared an identical CDR3 amino acid sequence, which suggests that the TCR-beta repertoires in every group were private.

cDNA was synthesized by template-switch 5'RACE using a primer carrying a 10-nucleotide random unique molecular identifier by which each TCR transcript was tagged. Each sequencing run produced over 180 million TCR-beta sequences covering 15-18 subjects. The RNeasy kit was used for extraction of total RNA. TCR-beta VDJ regions were amplified with primers for the TCR constant region and the 5'RACE anchor, using the KAPA Real-time Library Amplification kit. A first PCR added sample indexes and Illumina adaptors, after which a second PCR increased the library yield. After Ampure bead purification, the TCR product of roughly 650 bp was size-selected on a 2% E-gel SizeSelection system. Before pooling, libraries had their quality checked on a Bioanalyzer, their concentration measured with Qubit, and their quantity determined with the Kapa Library Quantification kit. Libraries were sequenced paired-end 2 x 150 bp on an Illumina HiSeq 2500. To increase sequence diversity, roughly 24-32% phiX was spiked into each library pool. From the authors' description of their analysis: Quality-filtered reads were processed with the UMI-based MiGEC pipeline, which removed over 75% of raw TCR sequences during error correction. IMGT germline references were used for aligning VDJ genes, and each clonotype was defined as a unique CDR3 amino acid sequence together with its V-J genes. VDJtools evaluated clonal expansion, Shannon diversity and CDR3 relatedness (CalcPairwiseDistances, ClusterSamples); CLCbio workbench built phylogenetic trees. A clone was classed as expanded if it had 8 or more unique UMIs, a cutoff based on coefficient-of-variation modelling across technical triplicates. TCRdb redid the processing of the public reads, applying fastp at Q25 and MiXCR, and retained in-frame beta chains. Each entry is one CDR3 protein sequence, shown with its most common DNA and genes. These V and J calls are TCRdb output, not the study's own analysis. Here the sample has tens of thousands of distinct CDR3 sequences; about a tenth occur a single time. The ten most abundant clones make up about 7% of the sample.

This clonotype was recorded at least ten times. Its antigen is unknown. One base away there is no much larger clone; base qualities are not given. Recombination joined TRBV12-3 or TRBV12-4 with TRBJ2-2; the D gene cannot be resolved reliably. This receptor was identified in a woman aged 25 to 45 with HTLV-1-associated myelopathy (HAM/TSP). Sequencing input: PBMCs. DNA sequence: TGTGCCAGCAGTTTGAGACCTAGGAACACCGGGGAGCTGTTTTTT. Its protein reads: CASSLRPRNTGELFF.